Listed below are T cell receptor beta chains from one sample, sequenced in a study of T cell repertoires in cytomegalovirus infection. TCRdb processed the reads anew with MiXCR; each CDR3 protein has one entry. The sample includes about 830,000 distinct CDR3 sequences, 30% to 35% of them seen just once. No antigen has been assigned to these receptors. Sequences were derived from cultured CD8+ T cells from PBMCs, sampled from culture after CMV antigen stimulation. All receptors come from a human donor in good health (CMV status not recorded). Some clones in this sample may be carry-over from other donors' samples. CDR3s include the opening cysteine and the closing phenylalanine or tryptophan. D genes are given only for firm matches. Not every row has a clone size; where given, it reads once, few, many or a size class.

TRBJ2-7	-	-	TRBV5-6	CASSLGYERYF	TGTGCCAGCAGCCTCGGCTACGAGCGGTACTTC
TRBJ2-7	TRBD2	many	TRBV7-9	CASSYSGVPSGGRDSYEQYF	TGTGCCAGCAGCTATTCAGGGGTCCCTAGCGGGGGCCGCGACTCCTACGAGCAGTACTTC
TRBJ2-3	TRBD2	few	TRBV6-1	CASSEFMGGGASTDTQYF	TGTGCCAGCAGTGAATTCATGGGGGGGGGAGCTAGCACAGATACGCAGTATTTT
TRBJ2-7	-	-	TRBV2	CAAGGGGPYEQYF	TGTGCCGCTGGAGGGGGTGGTCCCTACGAGCAGTACTTC
TRBJ1-5	TRBD1	-	TRBV24-1	CATSEGTAGGDQPQHF	TGTGCCACCAGTGAGGGGACCGCAGGGGGGGATCAGCCCCAGCATTTT
TRBJ2-2	-	-	TRBV6-2/TRBV6-3	CASSYQGSGELFF	TGTGCCAGCAGTTACCAAGGGAGCGGGGAGCTGTTTTTT
TRBJ2-5	-	-	TRBV9	CASSPPVSGPQETQYF	TGTGCCAGCAGCCCCCCAGTTTCGGGACCGCAAGAGACCCAGTACTTC
TRBJ2-2	-	-	TRBV13	CASSSTLSGEGNTGELFF	TGTGCCAGCAGCTCCACACTCTCAGGGGAGGGGAACACCGGGGAGCTGTTTTTT
TRBJ1-1	-	-	TRBV12-3/TRBV12-4	CASSFGGKDTEAFF	TGTGCCAGCAGTTTCGGAGGGAAGGACACTGAAGCTTTCTTT
TRBJ1-3	-	-	TRBV7-9	CASSSKKGDRTIYF	TGTGCCAGCAGCTCGAAAAAGGGGGATCGGACCATATATTTT
TRBJ1-2	-	-	TRBV29-1	CSAPGISGYTF	TGCAGCGCACCCGGAATAAGTGGCTACACCTTC
TRBJ2-1	TRBD1	-	TRBV2	CASTWVGDSSYNEQFF	TGTGCCAGCACCTGGGTGGGGGACAGTAGCTACAATGAGCAGTTCTTC
TRBJ2-2	TRBD1	-	TRBV5-4	CASSSTGDPWELFF	TGTGCCAGCAGCTCTACAGGGGATCCCTGGGAGCTGTTTTTT
TRBJ1-4	TRBD1	many	TRBV27	CASSLQQGFANEKLFF	TGTGCCAGCAGTCTTCAACAGGGGTTCGCTAATGAAAAACTGTTTTTT
TRBJ1-6	-	few	TRBV3-1	CASRHSSNGGYNSPLHF	TGTGCCAGCCGACATAGCTCTAATGGAGGCTATAATTCACCCCTCCACTTT
TRBJ2-2	-	-	TRBV6-8	CASTWGGELFF	TGTGCCAGCACCTGGGGGGGGGAGCTGTTTTTT
TRBJ2-5	TRBD2	-	TRBV5-4	CASSDYGTSGQETQYF	TGTGCCAGCAGCGATTACGGGACTAGCGGACAAGAGACCCAGTACTTC
TRBJ2-7	TRBD1	-	TRBV6-1	CASRVARDSGVYEQYF	TGTGCCAGCAGGGTCGCTCGGGACAGTGGGGTCTACGAGCAGTACTTC
TRBJ1-5	-	many	TRBV7-8	CASSLESIYSNQPQHF	TGTGCCAGCAGCTTAGAGTCAATCTATAGCAATCAGCCCCAGCATTTT
TRBJ1-2	-	many	TRBV7-2	CASSAYGYTF	TGTGCCAGCAGCGCGTATGGCTACACCTTC
TRBJ2-3	TRBD2	many	TRBV6-2/TRBV6-3	CASSYSRLARVTDTQYF	TGTGCCAGCAGTTACTCTAGACTAGCAAGGGTAACAGATACGCAGTATTTT
TRBJ2-1	TRBD2	-	TRBV7-6	CASSLARGGDLYNEQFF	TGTGCCAGCAGCTTAGCGCGGGGGGGAGACCTCTACAATGAGCAGTTCTTC
TRBJ2-5	-	-	TRBV7-9	CASGKVIRDNQETQYF	TGTGCCAGCGGCAAGGTCATCCGGGACAACCAAGAGACCCAGTACTTC
TRBJ2-1	-	-	TRBV19	CASSTTYLSYNEQFF	TGTGCCAGTAGTACCACCTACCTTTCCTACAATGAGCAGTTCTTC
TRBJ1-2	TRBD1	-	TRBV4-2	CASSQDGSGQSIIYGYTF	TGTGCCAGCAGCCAAGACGGCTCGGGACAGTCGATAATCTATGGCTACACCTTC
TRBJ2-1	-	-	TRBV29-1	CSVEGLSSYNEQFF	TGCAGCGTTGAAGGCCTTAGCTCCTACAATGAGCAGTTCTTC
TRBJ2-2	-	few	TRBV6-1	CASSEFRAGELFF	TGTGCCAGCAGTGAATTTAGGGCCGGGGAGCTGTTTTTT
TRBJ2-7	TRBD1	-	TRBV12-5	CASGSSRDRAYEQYF	TGTGCTAGTGGTTCTTCTAGGGACAGGGCCTACGAGCAGTACTTC
TRBJ2-2	-	few	TRBV7-6	CASSSMYTGELFF	TGTGCCAGCAGTTCTATGTACACCGGGGAGCTGTTTTTT
TRBJ1-6	-	many	TRBV2	CASSGSSYNSPLHF	TGTGCCAGCAGTGGTAGCTCCTATAATTCACCCCTCCACTTT
TRBJ1-4	TRBD1	few	TRBV28	CASSNPGQGDEKLFF	TGTGCCAGCAGTAATCCGGGACAGGGAGACGAAAAACTGTTTTTT
TRBJ1-2	-	-	TRBV5-8	CASSNDSLGYTF	TGTGCCAGCAGCAACGACAGTTTGGGCTACACCTTC
TRBJ1-1	-	once	TRBV4-1	CASSQDPPGALNTEAFF	TGCGCCAGCAGCCAAGACCCCCCCGGGGCCCTGAACACTGAAGCTTTCTTT
TRBJ2-6	-	-	TRBV4-3	CASSQDWLVWTGANVLTF	TGCGCCAGCAGCCAAGATTGGCTCGTGTGGACTGGGGCCAACGTCCTGACTTTC
TRBJ2-6	-	many	TRBV7-2	CASSGSPRANVLTF	TGTGCCAGCAGCGGCAGCCCGCGGGCCAACGTCCTGACTTTC
TRBJ1-5	TRBD1	few	TRBV2	CASLGQSSNQPQHF	TGTGCCAGCTTGGGACAGAGCAGCAATCAGCCCCAGCATTTT
TRBJ2-7	TRBD1	many	TRBV7-6	CASSPWTGATYEQYF	TGTGCCAGCAGCCCTTGGACAGGCGCGACCTACGAGCAGTACTTC
TRBJ1-2	-	many	TRBV7-2	CASSLEVGAQIGYTF	TGTGCCAGCAGCTTAGAGGTGGGGGCGCAAATTGGCTACACCTTC
TRBJ2-5	-	-	TRBV10-2	CASTKPGTGETQYF	TGCGCCAGCACCAAGCCCGGGACTGGGGAGACCCAGTACTTC
TRBJ2-1	TRBD1	few	TRBV12-3/TRBV12-4	CASSLGDSLLIEQFF	TGTGCCAGCAGTTTAGGGGACAGCCTGCTCATTGAGCAGTTCTTC
TRBJ2-3	TRBD2	many	TRBV11-1	CASSSLAGAGDTQYF	TGTGCCAGCAGCTCCCTAGCGGGGGCGGGAGATACGCAGTATTTT
TRBJ2-1	TRBD2	few	TRBV4-3	CASSQVWTSGDNEQFF	TGCGCCAGCAGCCAAGTTTGGACTAGCGGGGACAATGAGCAGTTCTTC
TRBJ2-5	TRBD2	many	TRBV7-2	CASSYGTSGGPSVLETQYF	TGTGCCAGCAGCTATGGGACTAGCGGGGGGCCGTCCGTTTTGGAGACCCAGTACTTC
TRBJ1-6	-	few	TRBV7-8	CASRVDYSPLHF	TGTGCCAGCCGGGTCGATTATTCACCCCTCCACTTT
TRBJ1-2	-	few	TRBV4-2	CASSQDLGGRYGYTF	TGTGCCAGCAGCCAAGATCTGGGGGGCCGGTATGGCTACACCTTC
TRBJ2-7	-	few	TRBV5-1	CASSPQGNYEQYF	TGCGCCAGCAGCCCCCAGGGAAACTACGAGCAGTACTTC
TRBJ1-2	TRBD1	-	TRBV2	CASSETGTGVNYGYTF	TGTGCCAGCAGTGAAACCGGGACAGGGGTAAACTATGGCTACACCTTC
TRBJ2-1	-	few	TRBV12-5	CASGLAHPRGTHNEQFF	TGTGCTAGTGGTTTGGCCCATCCTAGGGGGACCCACAATGAGCAGTTCTTC
TRBJ2-1	-	-	TRBV27	CASSLQTRSSYYNEQFF	TGTGCCAGCAGCCTACAAACTCGGTCATCTTATTACAATGAGCAGTTCTTC
TRBJ2-5	TRBD2	few	TRBV28	CASSFLQGGLAGIETQYF	TGTGCCAGCAGTTTCCTCCAGGGTGGACTAGCGGGCATAGAGACCCAGTACTTC
TRBJ2-1	TRBD2	-	TRBV10-3	CAIRTTGTSGRGDEQFF	TGTGCCATCAGAACCACCGGGACTAGCGGGAGGGGCGATGAGCAGTTCTTC
TRBJ2-1	TRBD2	-	TRBV6-5	CASSYSLAGIPEDEQFF	TGTGCCAGCAGTTACTCGCTAGCGGGGATTCCTGAGGATGAGCAGTTCTTC
TRBJ2-2	-	-	TRBV2	CASSELLGGRELFF	TGTGCCAGCAGTGAATTATTAGGAGGCCGGGAGCTGTTTTTT
TRBJ2-3	-	many	TRBV7-2	CASSPWTASTDTQYF	TGTGCCAGCAGCCCATGGACAGCGAGCACAGATACGCAGTATTTT
TRBJ1-5	-	few	TRBV6-6	CAGSGGRKEPQHF	TGTGCCGGCTCGGGTGGGCGAAAGGAGCCCCAGCATTTT